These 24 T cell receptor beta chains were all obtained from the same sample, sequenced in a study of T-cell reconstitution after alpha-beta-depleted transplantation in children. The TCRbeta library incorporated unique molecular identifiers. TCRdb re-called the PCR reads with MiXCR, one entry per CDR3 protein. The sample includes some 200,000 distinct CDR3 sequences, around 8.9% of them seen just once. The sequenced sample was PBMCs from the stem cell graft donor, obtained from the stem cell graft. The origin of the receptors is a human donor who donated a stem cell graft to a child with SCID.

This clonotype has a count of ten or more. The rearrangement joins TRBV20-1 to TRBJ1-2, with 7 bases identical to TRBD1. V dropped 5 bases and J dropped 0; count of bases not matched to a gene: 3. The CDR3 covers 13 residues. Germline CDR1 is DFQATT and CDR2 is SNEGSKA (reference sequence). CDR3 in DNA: TGCAGTGCTCTCAGGGGGGCTAACTATGGCTACACCTTC. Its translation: CSALRGANYGYTF.

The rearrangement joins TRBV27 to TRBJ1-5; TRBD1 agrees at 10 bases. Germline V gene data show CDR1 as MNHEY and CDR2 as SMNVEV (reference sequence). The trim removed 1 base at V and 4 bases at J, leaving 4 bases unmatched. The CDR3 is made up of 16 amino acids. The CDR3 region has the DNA TGTGCCAGCAGTTTATTCCCGGGACAGGGGAATCAGCCCCAGCATTTT. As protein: CASSLFPGQGNQPQHF.

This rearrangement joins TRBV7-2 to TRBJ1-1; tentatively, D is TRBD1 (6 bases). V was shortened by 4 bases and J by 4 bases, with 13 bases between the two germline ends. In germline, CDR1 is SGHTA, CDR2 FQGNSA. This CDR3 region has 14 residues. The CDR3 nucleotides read TGTGCCAGCAGCTCCCGGGGGGGGGCCACTGAAGCTTTCTTT. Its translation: CASSSRGGATEAFF.

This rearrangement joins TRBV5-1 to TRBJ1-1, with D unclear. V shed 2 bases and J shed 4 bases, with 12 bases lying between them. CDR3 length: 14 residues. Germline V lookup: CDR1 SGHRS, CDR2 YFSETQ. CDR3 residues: CASSFLLEGTEAFF. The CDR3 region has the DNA TGCGCCAGCAGCTTCCTCCTAGAGGGCACTGAAGCTTTCTTT.

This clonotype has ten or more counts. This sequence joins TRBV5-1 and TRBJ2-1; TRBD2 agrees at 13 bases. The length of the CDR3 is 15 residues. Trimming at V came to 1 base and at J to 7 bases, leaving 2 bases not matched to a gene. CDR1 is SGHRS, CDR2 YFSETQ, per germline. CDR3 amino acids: CASSLTSGGANEQFF. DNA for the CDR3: TGCGCCAGCAGCTTGACTAGCGGGGGGGCAAATGAGCAGTTCTTC.

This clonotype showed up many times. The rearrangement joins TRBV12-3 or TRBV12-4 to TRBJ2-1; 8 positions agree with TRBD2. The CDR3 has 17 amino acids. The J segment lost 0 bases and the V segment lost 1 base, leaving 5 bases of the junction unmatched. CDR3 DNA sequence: TGTGCCAGCAGTTTAGAGAGCGGGGGCCGCTCCTACAATGAGCAGTTCTTC. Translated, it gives CASSLESGGRSYNEQFF.

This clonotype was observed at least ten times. The DNA of the CDR3 is TGTGCCAGCAGCCACAGAAGCAAATCTAGTCGGCAGGGCTATGGCTACACCTTC. Residues: CASSHRSKSSRQGYGYTF. The chain joins TRBV4-2 to TRBJ1-2; D might be TRBD1 (5 bases). The ends were cut back, 3 bases at V and 4 bases at J, with 24 bases in the middle. The length of the CDR3 is 18 residues. Germline CDR1 LGHNA, CDR2 YNFKEQ.

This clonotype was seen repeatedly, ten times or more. CDR3 in amino acids: CASSLAPSPGELFF. CDR3 DNA: TGTGCCAGCAGCTTAGCGCCGTCGCCCGGGGAGCTGTTTTTT. This chain connects TRBV7-7 to TRBJ2-2; D is uncertain. Germline V gene sequence: CDR1 SSHAT, CDR2 FNYEAQ (reference sequence). V lost 0 bases, J lost 6 bases, and 8 bases lay in between. The CDR3 has 14 amino acids. The full variable domain, rest sourced from reference TRBV7-7 and TRBJ2-2, is GAGVSQSPRYKVTKRGQDVTLRCDPISSHATLYWYQQALGQGPEFLTYFNYEAQPDKSGLPSDRFSAERPEGSISTLTIQRTEQRDSAMYRCASSLAPSPGELFFGEGSRLTVL.

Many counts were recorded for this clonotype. The CDR3 DNA reads TGCAGTGCTAGAGGAGATGGGGGGGCAGAGGGCTACACCTTC. It yields the protein CSARGDGGAEGYTF. V usage is TRBV20-1 and J usage is TRBJ1-2, with D possibly being TRBD1 (6 bases). The V and J ends lost 1 base and 8 bases respectively, with 17 bases between them. Germline V lookup: CDR1 DFQATT, CDR2 SNEGSKA (reference sequence). The CDR3 loop spans 14 amino acids.

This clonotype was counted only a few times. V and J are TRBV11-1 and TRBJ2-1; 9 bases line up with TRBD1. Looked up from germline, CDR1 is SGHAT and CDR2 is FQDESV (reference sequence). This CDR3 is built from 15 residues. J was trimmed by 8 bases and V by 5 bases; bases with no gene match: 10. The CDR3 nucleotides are TGTGCCAGCAGCCGATCGACAGGGGGTATGGATGAGCAGTTCTTC. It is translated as CASSRSTGGMDEQFF.

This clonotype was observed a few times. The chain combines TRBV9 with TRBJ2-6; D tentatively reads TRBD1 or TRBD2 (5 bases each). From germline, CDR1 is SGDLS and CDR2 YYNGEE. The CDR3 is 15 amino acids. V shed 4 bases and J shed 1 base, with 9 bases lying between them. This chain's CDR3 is CASSTWGSGANVLTF. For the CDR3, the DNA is TGTGCCAGCAGCACGTGGGGGTCTGGGGCCAACGTCCTGACTTTC. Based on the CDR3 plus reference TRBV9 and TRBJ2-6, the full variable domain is DSGVTQTPKHLITATGQRVTLRCSPRSGDLSVYWYQQSLDQGLQFLIQYYNGEERAKGNILERFSAQQFPDLHSELNLSSLELGDSALYFCASSTWGSGANVLTFGAGSRLTVL.

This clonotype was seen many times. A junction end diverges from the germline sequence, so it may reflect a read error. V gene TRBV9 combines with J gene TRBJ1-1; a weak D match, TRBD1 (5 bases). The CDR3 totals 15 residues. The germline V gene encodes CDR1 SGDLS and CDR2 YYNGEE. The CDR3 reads CASSVQGSGNSEAFF. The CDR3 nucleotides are TGTGCCAGCAGCGTACAGGGCTCTGGGAACTCTGAAGCTTTCTTT.

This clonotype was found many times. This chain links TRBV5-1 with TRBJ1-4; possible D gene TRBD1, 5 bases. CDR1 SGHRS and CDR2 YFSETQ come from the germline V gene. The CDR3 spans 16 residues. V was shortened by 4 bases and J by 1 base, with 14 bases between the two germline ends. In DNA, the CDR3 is TGCGCCAGCAGCCGCCAACAGGCGGTAACTAATGAAAAACTGTTTTTT. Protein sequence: CASSRQQAVTNEKLFF.

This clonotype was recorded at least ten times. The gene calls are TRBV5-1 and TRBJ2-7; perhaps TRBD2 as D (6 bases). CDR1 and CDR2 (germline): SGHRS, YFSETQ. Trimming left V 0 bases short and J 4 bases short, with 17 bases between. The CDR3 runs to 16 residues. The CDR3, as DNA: TGCGCCAGCAGCTTGGGGTTGAGGGACTCCGGTTACGAGCAGTACTTC. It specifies CASSLGLRDSGYEQYF.

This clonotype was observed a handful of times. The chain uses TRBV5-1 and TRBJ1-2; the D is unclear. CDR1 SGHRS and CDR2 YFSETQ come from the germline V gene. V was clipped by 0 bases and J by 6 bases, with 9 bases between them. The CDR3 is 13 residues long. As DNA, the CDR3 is TGCGCCAGCAGCTTGGTGCCAATCGATGGCTACACCTTC. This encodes CASSLVPIDGYTF.

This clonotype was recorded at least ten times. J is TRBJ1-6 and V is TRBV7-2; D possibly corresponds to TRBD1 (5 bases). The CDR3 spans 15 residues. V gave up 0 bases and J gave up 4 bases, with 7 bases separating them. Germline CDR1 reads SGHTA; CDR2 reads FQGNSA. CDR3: CASSLARGYNSPLHF. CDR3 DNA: TGTGCCAGCAGCTTAGCCCGGGGGTATAATTCACCCCTCCACTTT.

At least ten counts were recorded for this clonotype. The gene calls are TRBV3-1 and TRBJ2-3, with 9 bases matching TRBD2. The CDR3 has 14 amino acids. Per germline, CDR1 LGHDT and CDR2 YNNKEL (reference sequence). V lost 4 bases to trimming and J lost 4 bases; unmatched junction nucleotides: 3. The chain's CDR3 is CASSLRLAADTQYF. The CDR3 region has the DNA TGTGCCAGCAGCCTGCGACTAGCGGCAGATACGCAGTATTTT.

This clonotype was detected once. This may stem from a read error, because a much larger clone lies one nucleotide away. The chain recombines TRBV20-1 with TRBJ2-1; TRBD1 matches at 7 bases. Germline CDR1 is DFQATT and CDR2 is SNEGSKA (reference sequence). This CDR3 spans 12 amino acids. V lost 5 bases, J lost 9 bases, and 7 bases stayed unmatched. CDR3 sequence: CSAHQGVGEQFF. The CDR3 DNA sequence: TGCAGTGCTCACCAGGGGGTCGGTGAGCAGTTCTTC.

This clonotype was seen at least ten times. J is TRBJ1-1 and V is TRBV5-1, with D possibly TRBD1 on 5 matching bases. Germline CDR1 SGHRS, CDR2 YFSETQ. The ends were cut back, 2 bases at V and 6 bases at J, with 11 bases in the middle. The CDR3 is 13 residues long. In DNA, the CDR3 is TGCGCCAGCAGCTTCCCGGGGGGGGCTGAAGCTTTCTTT. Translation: CASSFPGGAEAFF.

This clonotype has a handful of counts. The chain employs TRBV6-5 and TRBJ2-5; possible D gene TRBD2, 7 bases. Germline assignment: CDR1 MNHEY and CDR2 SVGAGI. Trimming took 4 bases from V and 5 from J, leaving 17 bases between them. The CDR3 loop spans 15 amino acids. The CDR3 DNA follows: TGTGCCAGCAGTTTCCCATTAGGGGGAGGGGAGACCCAGTACTTC. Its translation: CASSFPLGGGETQYF.

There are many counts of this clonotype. CDR3 DNA: TGTGCCACCAGCAGGGGTGGGGATTCCTACGAGCAGTACTTC. Its translation is CATSRGGDSYEQYF. V and J are TRBV15 and TRBJ2-7; no firm D call. Trimming took off 3 bases at V and 1 base at J, with 10 bases between the two ends. The CDR3 runs 14 residues. Germline V CDR1 and CDR2: LNHNV, YYDKDF (reference sequence).

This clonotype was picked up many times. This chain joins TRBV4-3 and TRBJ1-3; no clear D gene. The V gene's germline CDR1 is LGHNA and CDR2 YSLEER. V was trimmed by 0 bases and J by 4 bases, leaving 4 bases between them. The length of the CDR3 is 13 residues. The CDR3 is CASSQETGNTIYF. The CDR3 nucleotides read TGCGCCAGCAGCCAAGAAACGGGAAACACCATATATTTT.

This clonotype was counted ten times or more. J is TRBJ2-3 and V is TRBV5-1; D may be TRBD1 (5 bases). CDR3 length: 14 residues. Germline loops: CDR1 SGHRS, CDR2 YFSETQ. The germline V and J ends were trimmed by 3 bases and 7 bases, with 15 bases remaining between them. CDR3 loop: CASSSQGVMHTQYF. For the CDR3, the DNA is TGCGCCAGCAGCTCACAAGGGGTCATGCATACGCAGTATTTT.

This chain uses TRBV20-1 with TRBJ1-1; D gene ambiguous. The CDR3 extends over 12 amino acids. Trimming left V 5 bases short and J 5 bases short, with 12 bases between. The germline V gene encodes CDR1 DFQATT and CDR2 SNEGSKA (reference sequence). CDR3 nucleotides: TGCAGTGCTTCCAAACAAATAACTGAAGCTTTCTTT. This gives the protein CSASKQITEAFF.